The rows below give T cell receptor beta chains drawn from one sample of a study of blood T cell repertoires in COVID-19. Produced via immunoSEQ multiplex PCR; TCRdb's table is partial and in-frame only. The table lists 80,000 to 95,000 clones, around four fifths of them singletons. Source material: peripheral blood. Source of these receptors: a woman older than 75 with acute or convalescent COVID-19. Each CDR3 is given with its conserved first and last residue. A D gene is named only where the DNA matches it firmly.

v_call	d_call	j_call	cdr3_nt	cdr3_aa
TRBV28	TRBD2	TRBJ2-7	TGTGCCAGCAGCCCCCCCGGCGGGAGCTCCTACGAGCAGTACTTC	CASSPPGGSSYEQYF
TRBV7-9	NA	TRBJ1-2	TGTGCCAGCAGCTTCGTGGAGAGTGTCCCTGGCTACACCTTC	CASSFVESVPGYTF
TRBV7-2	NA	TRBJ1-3	TGTGCCAGCAGCCCGCTGGTCGGGGTGCGTGGAAACACCATATATTTT	CASSPLVGVRGNTIYF
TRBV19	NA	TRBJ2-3	TGTGCCAGTAGTCTATCGGGACATCCAGGTGAGGATACGCAGTATTTT	CASSLSGHPGEDTQYF
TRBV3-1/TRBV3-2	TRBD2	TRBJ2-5	TGTGCCAGCAGCACCCTAGCGGGAGGGCCGGGAGAGACCCAGTACTTC	CASSTLAGGPGETQYF
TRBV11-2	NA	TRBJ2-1	TGTGCCAGCAGAGATTGGAGGGGGCTCCGAGGAAATGAGCAGTTCTTC	CASRDWRGLRGNEQFF
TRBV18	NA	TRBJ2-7	TGTGCCAGCTCACCACGCGCGTCCTCCTACGAGCAGTACTTC	CASSPRASSYEQYF
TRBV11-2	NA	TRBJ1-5	TGTGCCAGCAGCTTATGGGGGCCCAATCAGCCCCAGCATTTT	CASSLWGPNQPQHF
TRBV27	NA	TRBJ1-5	TGTGCCAGCAGTTTAAAGTTGAGGCAGCCCCAGCATTTT	CASSLKLRQPQHF
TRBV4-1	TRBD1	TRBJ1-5	TGCGCCAGCAGCCAGGACAGGGTGGGTCAGCCCCAGCATTTT	CASSQDRVGQPQHF
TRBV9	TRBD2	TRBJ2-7	TGTGCCAGCAGCTCACGGACTAGCGGGAGAGTACCCGCCGCCCTCGAGCAGTACTTC	CASSSRTSGRVPAALEQYF
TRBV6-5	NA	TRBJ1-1	TGTGCCAGCAGTTACCGGCGGGGGGGGGCGATCACTGAAGCTTTCTTT	CASSYRRGGAITEAFF